This passage covers 14 T cell receptor beta chains from one sample sequenced in a study of T cells in Graves' hyperthyroidism and ophthalmopathy. Authors of the study amplified TCR beta CDR3 regions from RNA transcripts. During a first-round RT-PCR of the TCR CDR3, the HTBI primer set was used. TCRdb processed the multiplex PCR reads anew with MiXCR; each CDR3 protein has one entry. This sample has approximately 600,000 distinct CDR3 sequences, with 14% to 15% found just once. Source material: blood. The receptors stem from a woman aged 40 to 49 with Graves' ophthalmopathy.

Ten or more counts support this clonotype. The CDR3 sequence: CASSLEGAANYTF. The CDR3, as DNA: TGTGCCAGCAGTTTAGAAGGGGCCGCGAACTACACCTTC. V usage is TRBV12-3 or TRBV12-4 and J usage is TRBJ1-2, with a possible D match to TRBD1 (5 bases). V lost 1 base and J 10 bases, leaving 13 bases between the germline ends. The CDR3 is made up of 13 amino acids.

This clonotype appeared many times. This chain links TRBV5-5 with TRBJ2-4; tentatively, D is TRBD1 (6 bases). This CDR3 comprises 14 residues. Germline loops: CDR1 SGHKS, CDR2 YYEKEE (reference sequence). V gave up 2 bases and J gave up 7 bases, with 13 bases separating them. The CDR3, as DNA: TGTGCCAGCAGCTTAGGGGCAGGGGTCAACATTCAGTACTTC. This codes for CASSLGAGVNIQYF. Full variable domain (missing parts from reference TRBV5-5 and TRBJ2-4): DAGVTQSPTHLIKTRGQQVTLRCSPISGHKSVSWYQQVLGQGPQFIFQYYEKEERGRGNFPDRFSARQFPNYSSELNVNALLLGDSALYLCASSLGAGVNIQYFGAGTRLSVL.

This clonotype was seen a handful of times. The chain joins TRBV6-1 to TRBJ2-7; 11 nucleotides line up with TRBD2. This CDR3 is built from 14 residues. With V trimmed by 7 bases and J by 3 bases, 5 bases remained unmatched. CDR1 is MNHNS and CDR2 is SASEGT in the germline V gene. The CDR3 here is CASNRLAGFYEQYF. The DNA of the CDR3 is TGTGCCAGCAACCGACTAGCGGGGTTCTACGAGCAGTACTTC.

This clonotype was observed many times. The rearrangement uses TRBV6-1 and TRBJ1-1; tentative D call: TRBD1 (5 bases). Trimming pared 6 bases from V and 5 bases from J, leaving 19 bases between. The CDR3 consists of 15 residues. Germline CDR1 and CDR2: MNHNS and SASEGT. The CDR3 sequence is CASSPRGAGLTEAFF. CDR3 bases: TGTGCCAGCAGCCCGAGGGGTGCTGGTCTAACTGAAGCTTTCTTT.

This clonotype was recorded many times. The chain has TRBV20-1 and TRBJ2-7; 9 nucleotides align to TRBD2. Germline-derived CDR1 and CDR2 are DFQATT and SNEGSKA (reference sequence). The CDR3 is 13 residues long. Trimming removed 6 bases from V and 6 bases from J; junction bases left unmatched: 9. CDR3 in DNA: TGCAGTGCGCAGGGGACTAGCTCGGGCGAGCAGTACTTC. It encodes CSAQGTSSGEQYF.

As to this clonotype: Just one base apart from a much larger clone, this may be a read error. The chain links TRBV12-3 or TRBV12-4 to TRBJ2-6, with D unclear. The CDR3 is 12 residues long. V dropped 6 bases and J dropped 11 bases, with 11 bases sitting between them. The CDR3 nucleotides read TGTGCCAGCAGGGCTGGTGCCGACGTCCTGACTTTC. This sequence encodes CASRAGADVLTF.

There are many counts of this clonotype. The chain combines TRBV10-3 with TRBJ1-1; 8 nucleotides align to TRBD1. Per the germline V gene, CDR1 is ENHRY and CDR2 is SYGVKD. The length of the CDR3 is 14 residues. V was pared by 7 bases and J by 2 bases, with 6 bases of the junction left unmatched. The CDR3 loop is CAITTDRGNTEAFF. The DNA for the CDR3 is TGTGCCATCACCACCGACAGGGGAAACACTGAAGCTTTCTTT.

This clonotype was picked up a small number of times. The chain couples TRBV4-1 to TRBJ1-5, with unresolved D. This CDR3 comprises 18 residues. CDR1 MGHRA and CDR2 YSYEKL come from the germline V gene. The V end lost 4 bases, the J end lost 2 bases, and 21 bases lay between the germline ends. CDR3 residues: CASSPELGSMDGNQPQHF. Written as DNA, the CDR3 is TGCGCCAGCAGCCCAGAGTTAGGGAGTATGGATGGCAATCAGCCCCAGCATTTT.

This clonotype was observed at least ten times. The chain couples TRBV7-9 to TRBJ2-7, with 9 bases fitting TRBD1. The trim removed 4 bases at V and 5 bases at J, leaving 6 bases unmatched. The CDR3 extends over 14 amino acids. The germline V gene encodes CDR1 SEHNR and CDR2 FQNEAQ (reference sequence). The CDR3 nucleotides are TGTGCCAGCAGCTCGGGACAGGGTCGGAACGAGCAGTACTTC. This translates into CASSSGQGRNEQYF.

The V gene is TRBV6-1, the J gene TRBJ1-1, with a weak D call TRBD1 (6 bases). The CDR3 contains 15 residues. V was cut by 4 bases and J by 1 base, with 13 bases left in between. Germline V lookup: CDR1 MNHNS, CDR2 SASEGT. CDR3: CASSGGGHGNTEAFF. CDR3 in DNA: TGTGCCAGCAGTGGGGGGGGGCACGGGAACACTGAAGCTTTCTTT.

In this sample, this clonotype turned up many times. The rearrangement uses TRBV15 and TRBJ2-2; no clear D. Trimming removed 0 bases from V and 4 bases from J, with 9 bases in between. The CDR3 extends over 15 amino acids. Per germline, CDR1 LNHNV and CDR2 YYDKDF (reference sequence). CDR3: CATSREGFGTGELFF. The CDR3, as DNA: TGTGCCACCAGCAGAGAAGGTTTTGGCACCGGGGAGCTGTTTTTT.

This clonotype was counted once. The chain carries TRBV6-2 or TRBV6-3 and TRBJ2-7, with 8 positions matching TRBD1. The CDR3 contains 13 residues. The trim removed 7 bases at V and 4 bases at J, leaving 6 bases unmatched. Germline values: CDR1 MNHEY, CDR2 SVGEGT. The CDR3 DNA reads as TGTGCCAGCAATCAGGGGGCGACTTACGAGCAGTACTTC. It specifies CASNQGATYEQYF.

This clonotype appeared many times. The chain employs TRBV14 and TRBJ2-7, with TRBD2 identical over 14 bases. V dropped 4 bases and J dropped 4; count of bases not matched to a gene: 9. Germline CDR1 reads SGHDN; CDR2 reads FVKESK. This CDR3 region has 17 residues. DNA of the CDR3: TGTGCCAGCAGCCCATTAAAGGGACTAGCGGGAGAGTACGAGCAGTACTTC. It specifies CASSPLKGLAGEYEQYF. Combining the CDR3 with reference TRBV14 and TRBJ2-7 gives the whole variable domain EAGVTQFPSHSVIEKGQTVTLRCDPISGHDNLYWYRRVMGKEIKFLLHFVKESKQDESGMPNNRFLAERTGGTYSTLKVQPAELEDSGVYFCASSPLKGLAGEYEQYFGPGTRLTVT.

J is TRBJ2-7 and V is TRBV28; TRBD2 aligns across 10 bases. Trimming removed 6 bases from V and 5 bases from J; junction bases left unmatched: 16. The CDR3 runs to 17 residues. CDR1 MDHEN and CDR2 SYDVKM come from the germline V gene. The CDR3 DNA is TGTGCCAGCAGCCCAAGCGGGAGGGCCGTAACTGCGGACGAGCAGTACTTC. This sequence encodes CASSPSGRAVTADEQYF.